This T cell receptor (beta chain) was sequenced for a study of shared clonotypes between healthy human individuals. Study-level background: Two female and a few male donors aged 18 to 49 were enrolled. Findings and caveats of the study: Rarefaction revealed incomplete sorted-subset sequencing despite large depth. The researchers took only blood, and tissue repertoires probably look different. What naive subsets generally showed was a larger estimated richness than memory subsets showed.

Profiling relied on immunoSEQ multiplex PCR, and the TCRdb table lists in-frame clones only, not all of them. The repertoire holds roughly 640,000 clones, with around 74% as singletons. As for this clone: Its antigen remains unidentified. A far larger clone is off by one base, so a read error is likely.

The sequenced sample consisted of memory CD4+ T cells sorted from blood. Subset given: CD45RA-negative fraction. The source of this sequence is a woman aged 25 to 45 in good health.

The CDR3 loop reads CASSLNSYEQYF. The CDR3 bases are TGTGCCAGCAGCTTGAACTCCTACGAGCAGTACTTC. The rearrangement links TRBV5-6 to TRBJ2-7; D is ambiguous. The CDR3 is 12 residues long. Germline lookup yields CDR1 SGHDT and CDR2 YYEEEE. V lost 1 base and J 0 bases, leaving 2 bases between the germline ends.